Below are 3 T cell receptor beta chains sequenced from a single sample in a study of blood T cell repertoires in COVID-19. The protocol was immunoSEQ multiplex PCR, while the TCRdb copy is restricted to in-frame clones and leaves out a portion. This sample yields 250,000 to 350,000 clones, of which over 75% are seen a single time; 0.8% to 1% belongs to the top ten. The sequenced sample was PBMCs or T cells enriched from blood (not recorded which). The receptors originated from a woman in her twenties or thirties who had recovered from COVID-19.

The chain has TRBV5-5 and TRBJ1-1; D gene unclear. Germline V CDR1 and CDR2: SGHKS, YYEKEE (reference sequence). Trimming stripped 4 bases from V and 0 bases from J, with 13 bases between. CDR3 size: 15 residues. CDR3 protein: CASSPQAPVNTEAFF. Written as DNA, the CDR3 is TGTGCCAGCAGCCCGCAAGCCCCCGTGAACACTGAAGCTTTCTTT.

This rearrangement joins TRBV30 to TRBJ2-7; no definite D call. CDR1 GTSNPN and CDR2 SVGIG come from the germline V gene (reference sequence). The CDR3 is 11 amino acids. V was pared by 1 base and J by 7 bases, with 8 bases between. This CDR3 is CAWSGSEEQYF. Here the CDR3 DNA reads TGTGCCTGGAGTGGGAGCGAGGAGCAGTACTTC. Full variable domain (missing parts from reference TRBV30 and TRBJ2-7): SQTIHQWPATLVQPVGSPLSLECTVEGTSNPNLYWYRQAAGRGLQLLFYSVGIGQISSEVPQNLSASRPQDRQFILSSKKLLLSDSGFYLCAWSGSEEQYFGPGTRLTVT.

The gene calls are TRBV28 and TRBJ2-1, with 10 bases aligning to TRBD1. The CDR3 sequence is 16 residues long. Trimming at V came to 8 bases and at J to 10 bases, leaving 17 bases not matched to a gene. Germline CDR1 reads MDHEN; CDR2 reads SYDVKM. DNA for the CDR3: TGTGCCAGCGGTACGAACCCCGGGACAGGGGATAGGGAGCAGTTCTTC. This codes for CASGTNPGTGDREQFF.